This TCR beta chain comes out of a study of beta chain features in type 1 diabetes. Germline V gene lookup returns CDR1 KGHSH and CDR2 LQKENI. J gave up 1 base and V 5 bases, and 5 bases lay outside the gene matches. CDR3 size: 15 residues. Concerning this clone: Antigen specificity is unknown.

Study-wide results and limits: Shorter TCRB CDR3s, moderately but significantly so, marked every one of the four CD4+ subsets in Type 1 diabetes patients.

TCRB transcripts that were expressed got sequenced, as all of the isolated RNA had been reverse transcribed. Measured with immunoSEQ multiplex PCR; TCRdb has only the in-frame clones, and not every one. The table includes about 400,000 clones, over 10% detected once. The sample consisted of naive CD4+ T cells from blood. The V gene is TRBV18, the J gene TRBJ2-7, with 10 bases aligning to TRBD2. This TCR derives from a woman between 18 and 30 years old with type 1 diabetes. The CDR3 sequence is CASSTGTSVSYEQYF. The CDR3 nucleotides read TGTGCCAGCTCAACCGGGACTAGCGTTTCCTACGAGCAGTACTTC.